The rows below give T cell receptor beta chains drawn from one sample of a study of glioma-infiltrating T cells after dendritic cell vaccination. Assay used: immunoSEQ multiplex PCR; TCRdb lists only in-frame clones, some missing. Of about 65,000 clones listed, around 86% are singletons. The source material was blood, sampled after dendritic cell vaccination. Every receptor here comes from a human donor with glioblastoma. The CDR3 runs from the conserved cysteine through the conserved F or W. The D gene is left open where the match is weak. Clone sizes are given selectively: once, few, many, or a class where the clone is expanded.

j_gene | d_gene | v_gene | abundance | CDR3nt | CDR3aa
TRBJ2-7 | TRBD2 | TRBV7-2 | . | TGTGCCAGCAGGCCGACTAGCGGGAGGCGGGGGGAGCAGTACTTC | CASRPTSGRRGEQYF
TRBJ2-1 | . | TRBV18 | . | TGTGCCAGCTCACCAGGGGAAGGGGGCTCCTACAATGAGCAGTTCTTC | CASSPGEGGSYNEQFF
TRBJ2-7 | TRBD2 | TRBV6-1 | . | TGTGCCAGCAGTGAATATCCTAGCGGGGGGGAAAGGATCTACGAGCAGTACTTC | CASSEYPSGGERIYEQYF
TRBJ1-1 | . | TRBV2 | . | TGTGCCAGCCTCTTGATGGTGAGGGCGAACACTGAAGCTTTCTTT | CASLLMVRANTEAFF
TRBJ2-7 | . | TRBV30 | . | TGTGCCTCGCGAAGGGGTATACACGAGCAGTACTTC | CASRRGIHEQYF
TRBJ2-1 | TRBD2 | TRBV7-2 | . | TGTGCCAGCAGCTTCGGGAGTAGCGGGAGTGTTGAGCAGTTCTTC | CASSFGSSGSVEQFF
TRBJ1-1 | . | TRBV27 | . | TGTGCCAGCAGACACCCCAAAGACACTGAAGCTTTCTTT | CASRHPKDTEAFF
TRBJ2-3 | . | TRBV5-1 | . | TGCGCCAGCAGCACGTCTTCCCGGGGATCCCCCACAGATACGCAGTATTTT | CASSTSSRGSPTDTQYF
TRBJ1-1 | TRBD1 | TRBV18 | . | TGTGCCAGCTCACCACCACAGGGGGGGATGAACACTGAAGCTTTCTTT | CASSPPQGGMNTEAFF
TRBJ2-3 | . | TRBV9 | once | TGTGCCAGCAGCACACAACAGGGTGGTACAGATACGCAGTATTTT | CASSTQQGGTDTQYF
TRBJ1-1 | . | TRBV30 | . | TGTGCCTGGAAGAAGGGGGCTTTCTTT | CAWKKGAFF
TRBJ1-2 | . | TRBV18 | . | TGTGCCAGCTCATCCAGGGTTGTTGGCTACACCTTC | CASSSRVVGYTF
TRBJ1-3 | . | TRBV19 | . | TGTGCCAGTAGCAGGGCCAGCGCCAGAAACACCATATATTTT | CASSRASARNTIYF
TRBJ2-6 | . | TRBV7-3 | . | TGTGCCAGCAGCTTAGGGCATTCTGGGGCCAACGTCCTGACTTTC | CASSLGHSGANVLTF
TRBJ1-5 | . | TRBV18 | . | TGTGCCAGCTCATCATTAGGGCAGGGCTGGCAGCCCCAGCATTTT | CASSSLGQGWQPQHF
TRBJ1-1 | . | TRBV19 | . | TGTGCCAGTAGTATAGGGGGAAGTGGGGCGCACACTGAAGCTTTCTTT | CASSIGGSGAHTEAFF
TRBJ1-2 | . | TRBV25-1 | . | TGTGCCAGCAGTGAGCCCGGGACATCCGTCAATGGCTACACCTTC | CASSEPGTSVNGYTF
TRBJ1-5 | . | TRBV4-3 | . | TGCGCCAGCAGCCTACTAAGCCGACGCAATCAGCCCCAGCATTTT | CASSLLSRRNQPQHF
TRBJ2-3 | . | TRBV10-1 | . | TGCGCCAGCAGTGAGTCGGGCAGGGAAACAGATACGCAGTATTTT | CASSESGRETDTQYF
TRBJ2-1 | . | TRBV11-3 | . | TGTGCCAGCAGCTTAATTGGAGGCAATGAGCAGTTCTTC | CASSLIGGNEQFF
TRBJ2-1 | TRBD2 | TRBV27 | . | TGTGCCAGCAGATTAGCGGGGGGTCTTAGCTCCTACAATGAGCAGTTCTTC | CASRLAGGLSSYNEQFF
TRBJ2-1 | . | TRBV27 | . | TGTGCCAGCAGTTCGGCAGGGGTTTTGAATGAGCAGTTCTTC | CASSSAGVLNEQFF
TRBJ2-1 | TRBD2 | TRBV7-9 | . | TGTGCCAGCAGGCCTATAGCGGGAGAAGTACATGAGCAGTTCTTC | CASRPIAGEVHEQFF
TRBJ1-5 | TRBD1 | TRBV2 | . | TGTGCCAGCAGTGAAGACAGGGGAACTAATAGCAATCAGCCCCAGCATTTT | CASSEDRGTNSNQPQHF
TRBJ2-3 | TRBD2 | TRBV19 | . | TGTGCCAGTAGTACTAGCGGGAGGGTTGGCACAGATACGCAGTATTTT | CASSTSGRVGTDTQYF
TRBJ1-6 | . | TRBV7-2 | . | TGTGCCAGCAGCTTAAGGGCAGGGGCGAATCCCCCCCTCCACTTT | CASSLRAGANPPLHF
TRBJ1-1 | . | TRBV6-5 | . | TGTGCCAGCCTGGGCCGGTACAACACTGAAGCTTTCTTT | CASLGRYNTEAFF
TRBJ2-1 | . | TRBV4-1 | . | TGCGCCAGCAGCCGAAGTAGCAGTGAGCAGTTCTTC | CASSRSSSEQFF
TRBJ2-7 | . | TRBV6-5 | . | TGTGCCAGCAATGAGCAGGGGTACGAGCAGTACTTC | CASNEQGYEQYF
TRBJ1-2 | . | TRBV5-5 | . | TGTGCCAGCACGGTTCAGGGCAACTATGGCTACACCTTC | CASTVQGNYGYTF
TRBJ1-2 | . | TRBV4-1 | . | TGCGCCAGCAGCCAACCCGAGCAGGGTTCCCATGGCTACACCTTC | CASSQPEQGSHGYTF
TRBJ2-7 | TRBD2 | TRBV4-2 | . | TGTGCCAGCAGCCAATTGACTAGCGGATCCTACGAGCAGTACTTC | CASSQLTSGSYEQYF
TRBJ2-1 | . | TRBV4-3 | . | TGCGCCAGCAGCCAATTGGCCGGCGGTGGCTCAAACTTGATCTTC | CASSQLAGGGSNLIF
TRBJ2-7 | . | TRBV5-4 | . | TGTGCCAGCAGCTTGGCCGCAGGGTTTCAGGGTTCCGAGCAGTACTTC | CASSLAAGFQGSEQYF
TRBJ2-5 | . | TRBV7-9 | . | TGTGCCAGCAGCTTAGCGCTCGGGGGGCAGGGAGAGACCCAGTACTTC | CASSLALGGQGETQYF
TRBJ1-1 | . | TRBV6-5 | . | TGTGCCAGCAGGGTCGGGACTCCTATGAACACTGAAGCTTTCTTT | CASRVGTPMNTEAFF
TRBJ2-3 | . | TRBV30 | once | TGTGCCTGGAGCCGACGGGCAGGGGCAGATACGCAGTATTTT | CAWSRRAGADTQYF
TRBJ2-3 | . | TRBV7-9 | . | TGTGCCAGCAGCTTCAGGGTCACAGATACGCAGTATTTT | CASSFRVTDTQYF
TRBJ1-2 | . | TRBV14 | . | TGTGCCAGCAGCCAAGATACAGGGAGCAACTATGGCTACACCTTC | CASSQDTGSNYGYTF
TRBJ1-2 | TRBD1 | TRBV30 | . | TGTGCCTGGAGGGGACAGAGGAACTATGGCTACACCTTC | CAWRGQRNYGYTF
TRBJ1-5 | . | TRBV10-3 | . | TGTGCCATCAGTGAGTCCGGCGGGAGCAATCAGCCCCAGCATTTT | CAISESGGSNQPQHF
TRBJ1-2 | TRBD1 | TRBV5-5 | . | TGTGCCAGCAGCACCCGACAGGGTGATGGCTACACCTTC | CASSTRQGDGYTF
TRBJ2-3 | . | TRBV12-5 | . | TGTGCTAGTGGTTTGGGGCTCCGGGATGATACGCAGTATTTT | CASGLGLRDDTQYF
TRBJ1-1 | . | TRBV28 | . | TGTGCCAGCACCCCGGCGTTAGGGGTGGACACTGAAGCTTTCTTT | CASTPALGVDTEAFF
TRBJ1-1 | TRBD1 | TRBV7-9 | once | TGTGCCAGCAGCGACAGGGGGGCGGAGAACACTGAAGCTTTCTTT | CASSDRGAENTEAFF
TRBJ2-5 | . | TRBV5-1 | . | TGCGCCAGCAGCTTGAGGGCTAGCGTACAAGAGACCCAGTACTTC | CASSLRASVQETQYF
TRBJ2-3 | TRBD1 | TRBV7-9 | . | TGTGCCAGCAGCTTAAGTCCGGGACAGGGGACAGATACGCAGTATTTT | CASSLSPGQGTDTQYF
TRBJ2-1 | TRBD2 | TRBV5-1 | . | TGCGCCAGCAGCTCACTAGCGGGGGGGGGCAATGAGCAGTTCTTC | CASSSLAGGGNEQFF
TRBJ2-5 | TRBD2 | TRBV7-9 | . | TGTGCCAGCTTAGAGGGGCTAGCGGGGACGACCCAGTACTTC | CASLEGLAGTTQYF
TRBJ1-5 | TRBD1 | TRBV28 | . | TGTGCCAGCTTATTTTTACAGGGGAATCAGCCCCAGCATTTT | CASLFLQGNQPQHF
TRBJ1-1 | TRBD1 | TRBV28 | . | TGTGCCAGCAGTGACAGGGGGCGCCTTGATGAAGCTTTCTTT | CASSDRGRLDEAFF
TRBJ2-5 | TRBD2 | TRBV30 | . | TGTGCCTGGGGGGGGCTCAGGACTAGCGGACAAGAGACCCAGTACTTC | CAWGGLRTSGQETQYF
TRBJ2-2 | . | TRBV5-1 | . | TGCGCCAGCAGCTTGGTGGGGGGAAGAATGGACACCGGGGAGCTGTTTTTT | CASSLVGGRMDTGELFF
TRBJ1-4 | . | TRBV16 | . | TGTGCCAGCAGCCGGGGGGGTCGTGGTGAAAAACTGTTTTTT | CASSRGGRGEKLFF
TRBJ2-1 | . | TRBV4-1 | . | TGCGCCAGCAGCCCCGGTACTCCCTACAATGAGCAGTTCTTC | CASSPGTPYNEQFF